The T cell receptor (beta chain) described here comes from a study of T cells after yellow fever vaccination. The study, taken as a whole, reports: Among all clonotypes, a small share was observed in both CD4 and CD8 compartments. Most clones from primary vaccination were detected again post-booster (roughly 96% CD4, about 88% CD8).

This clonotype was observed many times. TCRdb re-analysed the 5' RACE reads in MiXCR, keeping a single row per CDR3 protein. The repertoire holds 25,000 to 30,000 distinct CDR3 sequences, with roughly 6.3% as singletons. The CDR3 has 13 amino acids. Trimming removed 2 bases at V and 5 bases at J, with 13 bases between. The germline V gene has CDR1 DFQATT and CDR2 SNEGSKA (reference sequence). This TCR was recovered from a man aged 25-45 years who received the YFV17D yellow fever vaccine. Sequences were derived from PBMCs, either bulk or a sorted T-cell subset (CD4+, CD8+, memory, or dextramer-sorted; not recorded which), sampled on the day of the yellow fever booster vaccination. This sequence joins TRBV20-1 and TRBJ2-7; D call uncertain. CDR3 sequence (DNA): TGCAGTGCTAGATCAGGACGTTCTAACGAGCAGTACTTC. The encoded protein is CSARSGRSNEQYF.